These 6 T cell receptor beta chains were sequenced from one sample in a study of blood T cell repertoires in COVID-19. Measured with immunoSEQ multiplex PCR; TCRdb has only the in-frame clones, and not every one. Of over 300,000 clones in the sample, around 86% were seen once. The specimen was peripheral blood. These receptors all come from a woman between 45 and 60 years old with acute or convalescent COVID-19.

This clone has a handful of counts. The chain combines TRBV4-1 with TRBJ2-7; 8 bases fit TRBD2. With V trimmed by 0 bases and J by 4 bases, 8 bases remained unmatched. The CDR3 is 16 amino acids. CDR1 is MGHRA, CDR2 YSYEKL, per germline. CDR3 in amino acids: CASSQDWSGSSYEQYF. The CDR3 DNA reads TGCGCCAGCAGCCAAGATTGGAGCGGGAGTTCTTACGAGCAGTACTTC.

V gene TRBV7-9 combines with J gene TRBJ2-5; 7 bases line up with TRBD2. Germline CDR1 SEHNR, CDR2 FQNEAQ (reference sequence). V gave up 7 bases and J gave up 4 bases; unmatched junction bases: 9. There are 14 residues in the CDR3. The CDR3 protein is CASTIMGGTETQYF. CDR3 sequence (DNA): TGTGCCAGCACCATAATGGGGGGGACAGAGACCCAGTACTTC.

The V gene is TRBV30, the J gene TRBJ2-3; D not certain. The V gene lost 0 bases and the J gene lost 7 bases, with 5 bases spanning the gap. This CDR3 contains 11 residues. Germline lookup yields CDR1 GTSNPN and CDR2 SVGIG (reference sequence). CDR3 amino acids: CAWSVSNTQYF. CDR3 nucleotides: TGTGCCTGGAGTGTTTCTAATACGCAGTATTTT.

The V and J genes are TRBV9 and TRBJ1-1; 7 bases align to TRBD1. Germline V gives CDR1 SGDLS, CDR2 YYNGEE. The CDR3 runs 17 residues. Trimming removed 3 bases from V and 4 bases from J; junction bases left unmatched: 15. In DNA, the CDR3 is TGTGCCAGCAGCGCGGAGGACAGGCCCACGAGGGGCACTGAAGCTTTCTTT. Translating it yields CASSAEDRPTRGTEAFF.

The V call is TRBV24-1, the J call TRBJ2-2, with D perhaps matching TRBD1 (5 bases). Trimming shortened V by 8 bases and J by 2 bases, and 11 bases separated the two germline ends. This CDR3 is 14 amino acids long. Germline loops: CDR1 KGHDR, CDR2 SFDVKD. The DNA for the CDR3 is TGTGCCACCAAGGGGCAGGACAACACCGGGGAGCTGTTTTTT. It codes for CATKGQDNTGELFF.

The CDR3 DNA is TGTGCCAGCAGTTCGGGGACTAGCGGTAATGAGCAGTTCTTC. Amino acid sequence: CASSSGTSGNEQFF. The genes are TRBV28 and TRBJ2-1, with 11 bases fitting TRBD2. Germline CDR1 and CDR2: MDHEN and SYDVKM. The V and J ends lost 4 bases and 7 bases, in that order; junction bases with no gene match: 3. The CDR3 spans 14 residues.